The text below deals with one T cell receptor (beta chain). Antigen unknown. The sample originates from a study of Tregs in tolerant kidney transplant recipients. Study-wide results and limits: No direct test of biological reproducibility was done here. Some patients' samples used different primers over time, so nucleotide sequences weren't comparable. Tolerant patients' donor-specific Tregs expanded beyond overall Tregs, suggesting antigen-driven growth.

This table comes from immunoSEQ multiplex PCR, and its TCRdb copy is limited to in-frame clones, with some not included. The data contain over 50,000 clones, roughly 88% of them seen just once; the ten biggest clones take up around 2.3%. CDR3 size: 15 residues. V lost 4 bases, J lost 3 bases, and 15 bases lay in between. From germline, CDR1 is SGHDN and CDR2 FVKESK. CD4+CD25+CD127- Tregs, CD4+CD25- non-Tregs, CD4 and CD8 cells were sorted. The sample in question was Tregs from blood, obtained before the transplant. This rearrangement joins TRBV14 to TRBJ1-2; weak D call: TRBD1 (6 bases). This TCR was recovered from a human donor who received a combined kidney and bone marrow transplant. In DNA, the CDR3 is TGTGCCAGCAGCCTGGACGGGGGCATCGACTATGGCTACACCTTC. Translation: CASSLDGGIDYGYTF.